This TCR beta chain was captured in a study of Ad26.COV2.S vaccination and SARS-CoV-2 variants. Overall study findings and caveats: Analyses of TCR breadth and depth may have underestimated total T cell responses. Substantial post-vaccination breadth of spike-specific CD8+ and CD4+ T cell responses was reported. Similar non-spike TCR breadth was observed in recipients of vaccine and of placebo.

Germline V gene data show CDR1 as SEHNR and CDR2 as FQNEAQ (reference sequence). CDR3 size: 12 residues. Trimming took 5 bases from V and 7 from J, leaving 11 bases between them. About this clone itself: What it binds is unknown.

Using immunoSEQ multiplex PCR, the repertoire was profiled, and TCRdb retains in-frame clones only, with some absent. The profile shows approximately 150,000 clones, roughly 90% of them singletons. This material consisted of peripheral blood, taken after recovery from COVID-19. The clonotype comes from a human donor who had recovered from COVID-19. This chain links TRBV7-9 with TRBJ2-5; D is undetermined. This CDR3 reads CASSPEARTQYF. CDR3 bases: TGTGCCAGCAGCCCGGAAGCAAGGACCCAGTACTTC.